The 17 T cell receptor beta chains presented below share a single source sample, sequenced in a study of T cells in Graves' hyperthyroidism and ophthalmopathy. Amplification of TCR beta CDR3 regions used RNA as the template. A first-round RT-PCR of the TCR CDR3 used the HTBI primer set. MiXCR, applied by TCRdb to the multiplex PCR reads, yields one record per CDR3 protein. The table has hundreds of thousands of distinct CDR3 sequences, roughly 46% seen once. Sequenced input: peripheral blood or thyroid tissue (not recorded which). These receptor sequences come from a young woman with Graves' hyperthyroidism.

The chain recombines TRBV7-9 with TRBJ2-5, with D unclear. In germline, CDR1 is SEHNR, CDR2 FQNEAQ (reference sequence). Trimming cost V 1 base and J 9 bases, with 9 bases left between them. The CDR3 totals 12 residues. CDR3 in DNA: TGTGCCAGCAGCTTAGTGTCAGACCCCCAGTACTTC. Translating it yields CASSLVSDPQYF.

The sample holds many counts of this clonotype. The rearrangement uses TRBV7-9 and TRBJ1-6, with D possibly matching TRBD1 (5 bases). V lost 5 bases and J 9 bases, leaving 14 bases between the germline ends. The length of the CDR3 is 14 residues. The germline V gene has CDR1 SEHNR and CDR2 FQNEAQ (reference sequence). The CDR3 coding sequence is TGTGCCAGCAGCCGAATGGGGGGGAGTTCACCCCTCCACTTT. Translating it yields CASSRMGGSSPLHF.

The gene calls are TRBV2 and TRBJ1-5; no clear D gene. Germline CDR1 is SNHLY and CDR2 is FYNNEI. Trimming pared 6 bases from V and 7 bases from J, leaving 19 bases between. CDR3 length equals 15 residues. The CDR3 coding sequence is TGTGCCAGCAGGGAGGGTCGGCTCCGGGGACAGCCCCAGCATTTT. This codes for CASREGRLRGQPQHF. The full variable domain, its missing parts supplied by reference TRBV2 and TRBJ1-5, is EPEVTQTPSHQVTQMGQEVILRCVPISNHLYFYWYRQILGQKVEFLVSFYNNEISEKSEIFDDQFSVERPDGSNFTLKIRSTKLEDSAMYFCASREGRLRGQPQHFGDGTRLSIL.

This rearrangement joins TRBV5-1 to TRBJ2-7; TRBD2 aligns across 12 bases. Germline loops: CDR1 SGHRS, CDR2 YFSETQ. With 10 bases clipped from V and 2 bases from J, the junction kept 4 bases outside the gene matches. This CDR3 contains 13 residues. This CDR3 reads CAAGLAGTYEQYF. The CDR3, as DNA: TGCGCCGCAGGACTAGCGGGGACCTACGAGCAGTACTTC.

This clonotype was counted only a few times. The chain carries TRBV7-3 and TRBJ2-1, with TRBD1 identical over 9 bases. The germline V gene has CDR1 SGHTA and CDR2 FQGTGA. This CDR3 has 12 residues. Trimming removed 2 bases from V and 13 bases from J; junction bases left unmatched: 3. The CDR3 DNA reads TGTGCCAGCAGCTTAGAGGGACAGGGTCAGTTCTTC. It is translated as CASSLEGQGQFF.

The chain combines TRBV10-3 with TRBJ2-2; a weak D match, TRBD1 (5 bases). The CDR3 contains 15 residues. The V gene's germline CDR1 is ENHRY and CDR2 SYGVKD. Deletions cut 3 bases from V and 2 bases from J, with 10 bases between. The CDR3: CAISDVGANTGELFF. The CDR3 DNA sequence: TGTGCCATCAGTGACGTTGGGGCAAACACCGGGGAGCTGTTTTTT.

The rearrangement uses TRBV25-1 and TRBJ1-1, with 9 bases that match TRBD1. Germline values: CDR1 MGHDK, CDR2 SYGVNS. V gave up 3 bases and J gave up 5 bases; unmatched junction bases: 7. This CDR3 contains 15 residues. The chain's CDR3 is CASSDGQGKETEAFF. The CDR3 DNA is TGTGCCAGCAGTGACGGACAGGGGAAGGAGACTGAAGCTTTCTTT.

The chain employs TRBV2 and TRBJ1-2; 9 nucleotides align to TRBD1. Germline values: CDR1 SNHLY, CDR2 FYNNEI. Losses at the gene ends were 6 bases for V and 4 bases for J; bases not matched to a gene: 6. This CDR3 is built from 14 residues. This CDR3 reads CASRRDRDVYGYTF. The CDR3 region has the DNA TGTGCCAGCAGGCGGGACAGGGATGTCTATGGCTACACCTTC.

The V gene is TRBV20-1, the J gene TRBJ1-1, with unresolved D. There are 13 residues in the CDR3. Germline CDR1 reads DFQATT; CDR2 reads SNEGSKA (reference sequence). Trimming took off 3 bases at V and 5 bases at J, with 13 bases between the two ends. The CDR3 bases are TGCAGTGCTAGTGGTATTCCCTGGACTGAAGCTTTCTTT. Protein: CSASGIPWTEAFF.

This clonotype was seen repeatedly, ten times or more. The chain is built from TRBV24-1 and TRBJ2-5; 8 positions agree with TRBD1. Germline V gene data show CDR1 as KGHDR and CDR2 as SFDVKD. V lost 3 bases, J lost 5 bases, and 10 bases stayed unmatched. The CDR3 loop spans 16 amino acids. Here the CDR3 reads CATSDTDREPRETQYF. As DNA, the CDR3 is TGTGCCACCAGTGATACGGACAGGGAACCACGGGAGACCCAGTACTTC.

This clonotype was seen many times. The chain combines TRBV29-1 with TRBJ1-1; D is possibly TRBD1 (5 bases). Germline V lookup: CDR1 SQVTM, CDR2 ANQGSEA. V shed 3 bases and J shed 11 bases, with 16 bases lying between them. The CDR3 is 12 amino acids. The CDR3 region has the DNA TGCAGCGTTGACGCTACAGATTCAGGGGCTTTCTTT. Translation gives CSVDATDSGAFF.

The V gene is TRBV7-8, the J gene TRBJ2-5; tentatively, D is TRBD1 (6 bases). Between the trimmed V and J ends, which lost 7 bases and 3 bases, there was a span of 12 bases. Germline V gives CDR1 SGHVS, CDR2 FQNEAQ. This CDR3 region has 13 residues. Here the CDR3 DNA reads TGTGCCAGCACCCCGGACAGAGAAGAGACCCAGTACTTC. Translation gives CASTPDREETQYF.

This clonotype has just a few counts. For the CDR3, the DNA is TGCAGTGCTAGGGACAGGGAGACGCTTTATGGCTACACCTTC. It yields the protein CSARDRETLYGYTF. The V call is TRBV20-1, the J call TRBJ1-2, with 8 bases aligning to TRBD1. J was trimmed by 5 bases and V by 3 bases; bases with no gene match: 8. This CDR3 is 14 amino acids long. The germline CDR1 and CDR2 sequences are DFQATT and SNEGSKA (reference sequence).

This clonotype was seen only a few times. This chain uses TRBV2 with TRBJ2-7; 7 bases agree with TRBD2. Germline CDR1 and CDR2: SNHLY and FYNNEI. J lost 6 bases, V lost 5 bases, and 13 bases had no gene match. The CDR3 is made up of 15 amino acids. CDR3 coding DNA: TGTGCCAGCAGTTATTCGACCGCGGGAGCGTCCGAGCAGTACTTC. Translation gives CASSYSTAGASEQYF.

This clonotype was seen repeatedly, ten times or more. The chain uses TRBV2 and TRBJ1-1; D gene unclear. Trimming removed 1 base from V and 8 bases from J, with 5 bases in between. Per the germline V gene, CDR1 is SNHLY and CDR2 is FYNNEI. This CDR3 spans 11 amino acids. The CDR3 loop is CASSEGWEAFF. The CDR3 nucleotides are TGTGCCAGCAGTGAAGGATGGGAAGCTTTCTTT.

This clonotype was seen at least ten times. V gene TRBV7-2 combines with J gene TRBJ2-5, with TRBD2 identical over 14 bases. In germline, CDR1 is SGHTA, CDR2 FQGNSA. The CDR3 totals 15 residues. With V trimmed by 5 bases and J by 11 bases, 10 bases remained unmatched. CDR3 nucleotides: TGTGCCAGCAGCCAATCAGGGACTAGCGGGGGCACTCAGTACTTC. Protein product: CASSQSGTSGGTQYF.

Concerning this clonotype: Mismatch with germline at one junction end may stem from a read error. Here the CDR3 DNA reads TGTGCTAGCAGCTTCACTAAGACACCGGAGACAGATACGCAGTATTTT. As protein: CASSFTKTPETDTQYF. The chain joins TRBV7-7 to TRBJ2-3; D is ambiguous. This CDR3 has 16 amino acids. Looked up from germline, CDR1 is SSHAT and CDR2 is FNYEAQ (reference sequence).